A selection of T cell receptor beta chains follows, all from one sample in a study of response to subunit inactivated influenza vaccine. TCRdb analysed the RT-PCR reads with MiXCR anew, one entry per CDR3 protein. The table includes 500,000 to 600,000 distinct CDR3 sequences, less than 8% detected once. This specimen consisted of PBMCs from blood, obtained roughly 24 months after vaccination. These receptors were obtained from a man between 50 and 70 years old who received an inactivated influenza vaccine. The CDR3 runs from the conserved cysteine through the conserved F or W. D genes are given only for firm matches. Expanded clones are given a class, and other clones once, few, many or no size at all.

abundance: many
v_gene: TRBV4-3
j_gene: TRBJ2-7
d_gene: .
CDR3aa: CASSQDFLGDSYEQYF
CDR3nt: TGCGCCAGCAGCCAAGATTTCCTAGGGGACTCCTACGAGCAGTACTTC

abundance: .
v_gene: TRBV6-1
j_gene: TRBJ1-5
d_gene: TRBD1
CDR3aa: CASRGTGPIQPQHF
CDR3nt: TGTGCCAGCCGAGGGACAGGACCTATTCAGCCCCAGCATTTT

abundance: .
v_gene: TRBV30
j_gene: TRBJ2-3
d_gene: .
CDR3aa: CAWTALPGTRYF
CDR3nt: TGTGCCTGGACCGCCCTCCCGGGCACTCGGTATTTT

abundance: many
v_gene: TRBV12-3/TRBV12-4
j_gene: TRBJ2-7
d_gene: TRBD1
CDR3aa: CASRGTGRPYEQYF
CDR3nt: TGTGCCAGCAGAGGGACAGGGAGACCCTACGAGCAGTACTTC

abundance: .
v_gene: TRBV7-7
j_gene: TRBJ2-1
d_gene: .
CDR3aa: CASSLAAGFNNEQFF
CDR3nt: TGTGCTAGCAGCTTAGCTGCGGGTTTCAACAATGAGCAGTTCTTC

abundance: few
v_gene: TRBV28
j_gene: TRBJ2-1
d_gene: .
CDR3aa: CASSTPIGSYNEQFF
CDR3nt: TGTGCCAGCAGTACGCCGATCGGGAGTTACAATGAGCAGTTCTTC

abundance: few
v_gene: TRBV5-1
j_gene: TRBJ2-7
d_gene: .
CDR3aa: CASSQTLLGLLSSYEQYF
CDR3nt: TGCGCCAGCAGCCAAACACTTTTGGGACTTTTAAGCTCCTACGAGCAGTACTTC

abundance: few
v_gene: TRBV20-1
j_gene: TRBJ2-7
d_gene: TRBD1
CDR3aa: CSASGTGPYEQYF
CDR3nt: TGCAGTGCTAGCGGGACAGGGCCCTACGAGCAGTACTTC

abundance: many
v_gene: TRBV20-1
j_gene: TRBJ1-5
d_gene: TRBD1
CDR3aa: CSASHGTGGRSQPQHF
CDR3nt: TGCAGTGCTAGTCATGGGACAGGGGGACGCAGTCAGCCCCAGCATTTT

abundance: many
v_gene: TRBV29-1
j_gene: TRBJ2-1
d_gene: TRBD2
CDR3aa: CSWGLAEYNEQFF
CDR3nt: TGCAGCTGGGGACTAGCGGAGTACAATGAGCAGTTCTTC

abundance: many
v_gene: TRBV29-1
j_gene: TRBJ2-7
d_gene: TRBD2
CDR3aa: CSVEVGAGSYEQYF
CDR3nt: TGCAGCGTTGAAGTCGGAGCGGGATCCTACGAGCAGTACTTC

abundance: many
v_gene: TRBV7-2
j_gene: TRBJ2-1
d_gene: TRBD1
CDR3aa: CASSPTKDRGGNEQFF
CDR3nt: TGTGCCAGCAGCCCCACGAAGGACAGGGGAGGGAATGAGCAGTTCTTC

abundance: .
v_gene: TRBV20-1
j_gene: TRBJ2-7
d_gene: TRBD1
CDR3aa: CSAMGTETSYEQYF
CDR3nt: TGCAGTGCTATGGGGACAGAGACTTCCTACGAGCAGTACTTC

abundance: few
v_gene: TRBV19
j_gene: TRBJ2-4
d_gene: .
CDR3aa: CATPVPLAKNIQYF
CDR3nt: TGTGCCACCCCCGTCCCGTTAGCCAAAAACATTCAGTACTTC

abundance: many
v_gene: TRBV29-1
j_gene: TRBJ1-4
d_gene: .
CDR3aa: CSVEEASQGGDELGEKLFF
CDR3nt: TGCAGCGTTGAAGAGGCTAGTCAGGGAGGGGACGAACTTGGCGAAAAACTGTTTTTT

abundance: few
v_gene: TRBV5-1
j_gene: TRBJ1-1
d_gene: .
CDR3aa: CASSEISGAEAFF
CDR3nt: TGCGCCAGCAGTGAGATCTCAGGGGCTGAAGCTTTCTTT

abundance: few
v_gene: TRBV7-2
j_gene: TRBJ2-4
d_gene: TRBD1
CDR3aa: CASRSGGASKNIQYF
CDR3nt: TGTGCCAGCAGATCAGGGGGCGCTTCCAAAAACATTCAGTACTTC

abundance: .
v_gene: TRBV20-1
j_gene: TRBJ2-3
d_gene: .
CDR3aa: CSGARVSSDTQYF
CDR3nt: TGCAGTGGGGCTCGGGTCAGCTCTGATACGCAGTATTTT

abundance: .
v_gene: TRBV20-1
j_gene: TRBJ1-5
d_gene: TRBD1
CDR3aa: CSARGGQSNQPQHF
CDR3nt: TGCAGTGCTAGAGGGGGACAGAGCAATCAGCCCCAGCATTTT

abundance: .
v_gene: TRBV21-1
j_gene: TRBJ1-2
d_gene: .
CDR3aa: CASTPAFLGYTF
CDR3nt: TGTGCCAGCACGCCGGCCTTCCTTGGCTACACCTTC

abundance: .
v_gene: TRBV6-1
j_gene: TRBJ2-7
d_gene: TRBD1
CDR3aa: CASSRPGGREQYF
CDR3nt: TGTGCCAGCAGCCGACCAGGGGGTAGGGAGCAGTACTTC

abundance: .
v_gene: TRBV19
j_gene: TRBJ2-6
d_gene: .
CDR3aa: CASSKTSGANVLTF
CDR3nt: TGTGCCAGTAGTAAGACTTCTGGGGCCAACGTCCTGACTTTC

abundance: .
v_gene: TRBV5-6
j_gene: TRBJ1-2
d_gene: TRBD1
CDR3aa: CASSGLDRLDDEGYGYTF
CDR3nt: TGTGCCAGCAGCGGCCTGGACAGGCTCGATGATGAGGGTTATGGCTACACCTTC

abundance: .
v_gene: TRBV7-9
j_gene: TRBJ2-2
d_gene: .
CDR3aa: CASSLLAGDTGELFF
CDR3nt: TGTGCCAGCAGCTTGTTAGCAGGGGACACCGGGGAGCTGTTTTTT

abundance: few
v_gene: TRBV30
j_gene: TRBJ2-1
d_gene: TRBD2
CDR3aa: CAWSAETSGYNEQFF
CDR3nt: TGTGCCTGGAGCGCCGAGACTAGCGGGTACAATGAGCAGTTCTTC

abundance: many
v_gene: TRBV25-1
j_gene: TRBJ1-2
d_gene: .
CDR3aa: CASSGDGYTF
CDR3nt: TGTGCCAGCAGTGGGGATGGCTACACCTTC

abundance: many
v_gene: TRBV7-2
j_gene: TRBJ2-7
d_gene: .
CDR3aa: CASSLVARWDEQYF
CDR3nt: TGTGCCAGCAGCTTAGTTGCTCGTTGGGACGAGCAGTACTTC

abundance: .
v_gene: TRBV4-1
j_gene: TRBJ2-7
d_gene: .
CDR3aa: CASSQDIRFYEQYF
CDR3nt: TGCGCCAGCAGCCAAGATATTAGATTCTACGAGCAGTACTTC

abundance: .
v_gene: TRBV7-9
j_gene: TRBJ1-2
d_gene: TRBD1
CDR3aa: CASSLGGTGTYGYTF
CDR3nt: TGTGCCAGCAGCTTAGGGGGGACAGGCACCTATGGCTACACCTTC

abundance: many
v_gene: TRBV5-1
j_gene: TRBJ1-3
d_gene: .
CDR3aa: CASRDPFSGNTIYF
CDR3nt: TGCGCCAGCAGGGACCCCTTCTCTGGAAACACCATATATTTT

abundance: many
v_gene: TRBV10-3
j_gene: TRBJ2-7
d_gene: .
CDR3aa: CAISGDKNGRYF
CDR3nt: TGTGCCATCAGTGGGGACAAAAACGGTCGGTACTTC

abundance: many
v_gene: TRBV11-2
j_gene: TRBJ2-3
d_gene: .
CDR3aa: CASSLLLVGGTDTQYF
CDR3nt: TGTGCCAGCAGCTTATTACTAGTCGGTGGCACAGATACGCAGTATTTT

abundance: .
v_gene: TRBV15
j_gene: TRBJ2-1
d_gene: TRBD2
CDR3aa: CATSRDRLAGGSNEQFF
CDR3nt: TGTGCCACCAGCAGAGATCGGTTAGCGGGAGGTTCCAATGAGCAGTTCTTC

abundance: many
v_gene: TRBV20-1
j_gene: TRBJ1-3
d_gene: TRBD1
CDR3aa: CSARGTGVHSGNTIYF
CDR3nt: TGCAGTGCTAGGGGGACAGGGGTACACTCTGGAAACACCATATATTTT

abundance: .
v_gene: TRBV12-3/TRBV12-4
j_gene: TRBJ2-7
d_gene: TRBD2
CDR3aa: CASSRSGGLYEQYF
CDR3nt: TGTGCCAGCAGTAGATCGGGGGGGCTCTACGAGCAGTACTTC

abundance: .
v_gene: TRBV5-6
j_gene: TRBJ2-4
d_gene: .
CDR3aa: CASSLAVSKNIQYF
CDR3nt: TGTGCCAGCAGCTTGGCCGTTTCCAAAAACATTCAGTACTTC

abundance: .
v_gene: TRBV7-2
j_gene: TRBJ2-1
d_gene: TRBD2
CDR3aa: CASSLRGGPTNEQFF
CDR3nt: TGTGCCAGCAGCCTGCGGGGGGGCCCCACCAATGAGCAGTTCTTC

abundance: many
v_gene: TRBV10-2
j_gene: TRBJ1-1
d_gene: .
CDR3aa: CASSVMGGAGTEAFF
CDR3nt: TGCGCCAGCAGCGTCATGGGGGGGGCTGGCACTGAAGCTTTCTTT

abundance: .
v_gene: TRBV7-7
j_gene: TRBJ2-1
d_gene: TRBD2
CDR3aa: CASSYGTSVEQFF
CDR3nt: TGTGCCAGCAGTTACGGGACTAGCGTCGAGCAGTTCTTC

abundance: few
v_gene: TRBV18
j_gene: TRBJ2-2
d_gene: TRBD2
CDR3aa: CASSPLRGGVNTGELFF
CDR3nt: TGTGCCAGCTCACCCCTTCGGGGGGGCGTGAACACCGGGGAGCTGTTTTTT

abundance: .
v_gene: TRBV27
j_gene: TRBJ2-7
d_gene: TRBD2
CDR3aa: CASSRNPGLAASYEQYF
CDR3nt: TGTGCCAGCAGTCGAAATCCCGGACTAGCGGCCTCCTACGAGCAGTACTTC

abundance: few
v_gene: TRBV20-1
j_gene: TRBJ2-3
d_gene: TRBD2
CDR3aa: CSARDLPRRGRDTDTQYF
CDR3nt: TGCAGTGCTAGAGATCTCCCAAGGCGGGGGAGGGACACAGATACGCAGTATTTT

abundance: few
v_gene: TRBV29-1
j_gene: TRBJ2-2
d_gene: .
CDR3aa: CSVEGRAGELFF
CDR3nt: TGCAGCGTTGAAGGAAGGGCCGGGGAGCTGTTTTTT

abundance: few
v_gene: TRBV15
j_gene: TRBJ1-5
d_gene: .
CDR3aa: CATSRDGWFYQPQHF
CDR3nt: TGTGCCACCAGCAGAGATGGCTGGTTTTATCAGCCCCAGCATTTT

abundance: .
v_gene: TRBV7-2
j_gene: TRBJ2-7
d_gene: .
CDR3aa: CASSLDFTYTYEQYF
CDR3nt: TGTGCCAGCAGCTTAGATTTCACTTACACCTACGAGCAGTACTTC

abundance: few
v_gene: TRBV27
j_gene: TRBJ2-3
d_gene: TRBD2
CDR3aa: CASSFRVAGRTDTQYF
CDR3nt: TGTGCCAGCAGTTTTCGGGTAGCGGGGCGCACAGATACGCAGTATTTT

abundance: few
v_gene: TRBV11-2
j_gene: TRBJ2-4
d_gene: TRBD2
CDR3aa: CASSSNSESGRALGYQYF
CDR3nt: TGTGCCAGCAGTTCAAATTCGGAGAGCGGGAGGGCTTTGGGATATCAGTACTTC